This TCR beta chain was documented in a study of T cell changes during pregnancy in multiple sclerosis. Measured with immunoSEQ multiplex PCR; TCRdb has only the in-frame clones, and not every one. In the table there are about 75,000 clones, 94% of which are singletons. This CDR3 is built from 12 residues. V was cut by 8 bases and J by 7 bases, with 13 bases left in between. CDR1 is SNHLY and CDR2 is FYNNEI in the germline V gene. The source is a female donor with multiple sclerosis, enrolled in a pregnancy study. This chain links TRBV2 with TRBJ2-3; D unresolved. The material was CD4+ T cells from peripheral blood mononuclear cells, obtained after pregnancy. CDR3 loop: CASPGSPNTQYF. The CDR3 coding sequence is TGTGCCAGCCCCGGGTCCCCTAATACGCAGTATTTT.